This paragraph reports one T cell receptor (beta chain). Its specificity is unknown. A second PCR, run for about 7 to 11 cycles, used a sample-barcoded 5' primer plus a J-beta primer mix. With 12 random nucleotides, a template-switch adaptor tagged each individual cDNA molecule. One entry per CDR3 protein results from TCRdb running MiXCR on the 5' RACE reads. The sample lists 700,000 to 950,000 distinct CDR3 sequences, roughly 64% occurring once. The sample originates from a study of blood T cells in healthy people across ages. Whole-study context: Per two T cells, about one barcoded beta molecule was captured through template switching. Study conclusions and caveats: Diversity figures derived from one million T cells were judged to underestimate the true value. It was the long-lived donors that had more naive CD4+ cells and higher diversity than aged donors.

This TCR came from a man aged 30 to 45 in good health. The sequenced material came from blood.

CDR3 sequence (DNA): TGCAGTGCTAGCTGGCCCGGCTCCTACGAGCAGTACTTC. It is translated as CSASWPGSYEQYF. The chain carries TRBV20-1 and TRBJ2-7; no reliable D call. V was pared by 3 bases and J by 0 bases, with 9 bases between. Per germline, CDR1 DFQATT and CDR2 SNEGSKA (reference sequence). This CDR3 has 13 amino acids.